These 21 T cell receptor beta chains were all obtained from the same sample, sequenced in a study of blood T cell repertoires in COVID-19. The protocol was immunoSEQ multiplex PCR, while the TCRdb copy is restricted to in-frame clones and leaves out a portion. The sample shows about 170,000 clones, about 79% of them seen only once. Sequencing was performed on PBMCs or T cells enriched from blood (not recorded which). These TCRs come from a man aged 50 or older who had recovered from COVID-19.

The genes are TRBV28 and TRBJ1-2, with 8 nucleotides matching TRBD1. With 6 bases clipped from V and 10 bases from J, the junction kept 10 bases outside the gene matches. Germline CDR1 and CDR2: MDHEN and SYDVKM. This CDR3 region has 13 residues. CDR3 sequence (DNA): TGTGCCAGCAGCCCCGGGACAGGAATTTTCTACACCTTC. Translated: CASSPGTGIFYTF.

The rearrangement links TRBV2 to TRBJ1-3; 7 nucleotides align to TRBD1. The CDR3 loop spans 15 amino acids. Germline values: CDR1 SNHLY, CDR2 FYNNEI. V lost 6 bases to trimming and J lost 4 bases; unmatched junction nucleotides: 9. The CDR3 sequence is CASRQEQGIGNTIYF. CDR3 bases: TGTGCCAGCAGGCAAGAACAGGGGATCGGAAACACCATATATTTT.

This chain links TRBV3-1 (or the pseudogene TRBV3-2) with TRBJ1-6; possibly TRBD1 for D (6 bases). V was cut by 0 bases and J by 3 bases, with 15 bases left in between. The length of the CDR3 is 18 residues. Germline V gene sequence: CDR1 LGHDT, CDR2 YNNKEL (reference sequence). The CDR3 is CASSQERTGGVYNSPLHF. The CDR3 DNA follows: TGTGCCAGCAGCCAAGAGCGTACGGGGGGCGTCTATAATTCACCCCTCCACTTT.

This rearrangement joins TRBV11-2 to TRBJ1-5; 8 bases agree with TRBD1. Germline V gene lookup returns CDR1 SGHAT and CDR2 FQNNGV. CDR3 size: 18 residues. With V trimmed by 4 bases and J by 0 bases, 11 bases remained unmatched. CDR3 in DNA: TGTGCCAGCAGCTCGAATCTAGGACAGGGCTATAGCAATCAGCCCCAGCATTTT. This sequence encodes CASSSNLGQGYSNQPQHF.

V usage is TRBV10-3 and J usage is TRBJ1-1, with unresolved D. The V gene lost 6 bases and the J gene lost 1 base, with 9 bases spanning the gap. The CDR3 extends over 13 amino acids. Germline CDR1 and CDR2: ENHRY and SYGVKD. The CDR3 protein is CAISAQKNTEAFF. The CDR3 DNA reads as TGTGCCATCAGCGCACAGAAGAACACTGAAGCTTTCTTT.

The chain couples TRBV2 to TRBJ2-1; TRBD1 is a possible D gene (6 bases). Trimming stripped 10 bases from V and 0 bases from J, with 13 bases between. The CDR3 extends over 14 amino acids. Germline V gives CDR1 SNHLY, CDR2 FYNNEI. The CDR3 loop is CATLADSSYNEQFF. Here the CDR3 DNA reads TGTGCCACCCTTGCGGACAGCTCCTACAATGAGCAGTTCTTC.

The sample holds one count of this clone. This chain uses TRBV3-1 (or the pseudogene TRBV3-2) with TRBJ1-2; TRBD1 agrees at 7 bases. The ends lost 1 base at V and 6 bases at J; junction bases unmatched: 11. The CDR3 consists of 16 residues. Germline CDR1 reads LGHDT; CDR2 reads YNNKEL (reference sequence). The CDR3 protein is CASSQAGRGTGDGYTF. The CDR3 DNA is TGTGCCAGCAGCCAAGCAGGCAGGGGGACCGGCGATGGCTACACCTTC.

The chain links TRBV18 to TRBJ2-2, with D perhaps TRBD1 (5 bases). The germline V gene has CDR1 KGHSH and CDR2 LQKENI. V lost 2 bases, J lost 6 bases, and 13 bases lay in between. This CDR3 has 15 residues. The CDR3 bases are TGTGCCAGCTCACCAGCAGGACAAAGGGCCGGGGAGCTGTTTTTT. The encoded protein is CASSPAGQRAGELFF.

This rearrangement joins TRBV12-1 to TRBJ1-2; the table's TRBD1 call for D was not verified on the DNA. TRBV12-1 is a known pseudogene. This CDR3 has 13 amino acids. CDR3 nucleotide sequence: TGTGCCAGCAGCTCACCAGGTCCTTATGGCTACACCTTC. Its translation is CASSSPGPYGYTF.

The chain joins TRBV6-4 to TRBJ2-3, with D hard to call. The V and J ends lost 6 bases and 6 bases respectively, with 13 bases between them. This CDR3 is 13 amino acids long. The germline CDR1 and CDR2 sequences are MRHNA and SNTAGT. The CDR3 sequence: CASSELFGDTQYF. The CDR3 coding sequence is TGTGCCAGCAGCGAATTGTTCGGTGATACGCAGTATTTT.

V and J are TRBV2 and TRBJ1-2, with 9 bases identical to TRBD1. Looked up from germline, CDR1 is SNHLY and CDR2 is FYNNEI. The ends lost 4 bases at V and 3 bases at J; junction bases unmatched: 9. The CDR3 extends over 16 amino acids. The CDR3 DNA reads TGTGCCAGCAGTGTAACCCGGACAGGGGCGGACTATGGCTACACCTTC. It specifies CASSVTRTGADYGYTF.

This clone was seen once. The V call is TRBV27, the J call TRBJ2-7; D perhaps matches TRBD1 (6 bases). CDR3 length equals 14 residues. Looked up from germline, CDR1 is MNHEY and CDR2 is SMNVEV (reference sequence). V shed 0 bases and J shed 3 bases, with 9 bases lying between them. The CDR3 loop reads CASSLSRDNYEQYF. The CDR3, as DNA: TGTGCCAGCAGTTTATCCCGGGACAACTACGAGCAGTACTTC.

This chain joins TRBV19 and TRBJ1-4; no clear D. Germline CDR1 LNHDA, CDR2 SQIVND (reference sequence). CDR3 length: 17 amino acids. Trimming cost V 2 bases and J 2 bases, with 15 bases left between them. CDR3 nucleotide sequence: TGTGCCAGTAGTATACCGCCTATCGGGAGCACTAATGAAAAACTGTTTTTT. Translation gives CASSIPPIGSTNEKLFF.

This sequence joins TRBV3-1 (or the pseudogene TRBV3-2) and TRBJ2-5, with TRBD1 matching over 8 bases. The V and J ends lost 4 bases and 4 bases, in that order; junction bases with no gene match: 8. CDR1 LGHDT and CDR2 YNNKEL come from the germline V gene (reference sequence). The CDR3 has 15 residues. CDR3 residues: CASSRNQQGVETQYF. The CDR3, as DNA: TGTGCCAGCAGCCGAAACCAACAGGGGGTAGAGACCCAGTACTTC.

The chain carries TRBV6-1 and TRBJ2-4; 10 bases align to TRBD2. This CDR3 region has 16 residues. V lost 3 bases and J lost 3; bases outside the gene matches: 5. The V gene's germline CDR1 is MNHNS and CDR2 SASEGT. Here the CDR3 reads CASSDIAGGLKNIQYF. CDR3 bases: TGTGCCAGCAGTGATATAGCGGGGGGACTCAAAAACATTCAGTACTTC.

Turning to this clone: This CDR3 is also generated by other DNA sequences in the sample. This chain links TRBV18 with TRBJ1-1; the D gene is possibly TRBD1 (5 bases). Trimming stripped 4 bases from V and 1 base from J, with 7 bases between. Germline V CDR1 and CDR2: KGHSH, LQKENI. CDR3 size: 13 residues. The CDR3 DNA is TGTGCCAGCTCACTCGGACAGAACACTGAAGCTTTCTTT. Its translation is CASSLGQNTEAFF.

The genes are TRBV5-1 and TRBJ2-5; 13 nucleotides line up with TRBD2. This CDR3 comprises 17 residues. V gave up 4 bases and J gave up 5 bases; unmatched junction bases: 11. Looked up from germline, CDR1 is SGHRS and CDR2 is YFSETQ. CDR3 nucleotides: TGCGCCAGCAGCACCCTAACTAGCGGGGGGGCCCGGGAGACCCAGTACTTC. This encodes CASSTLTSGGARETQYF.

In DNA, the CDR3 is TGTGCCAGCAGTGAATCGAACAGTAACTATGGCTACACCTTC. Its translation is CASSESNSNYGYTF. The chain links TRBV6-1 to TRBJ1-2, with unresolved D. Germline CDR1 is MNHNS and CDR2 is SASEGT. Trimming left V 2 bases short and J 1 base short, with 8 bases between. The CDR3 sequence is 14 residues long.

The chain's CDR3 is CSASGQGNFGNQPQHF. In nucleotides, the CDR3 is TGCAGTGCTAGTGGGCAGGGGAATTTCGGCAATCAGCCCCAGCATTTT. The rearrangement uses TRBV20-1 and TRBJ1-5; D perhaps matches TRBD1 (6 bases). CDR1 is DFQATT, CDR2 SNEGSKA, per germline (reference sequence). The CDR3 is made up of 16 amino acids. Deletions cut 3 bases from V and 2 bases from J, with 17 bases between.

This chain's CDR3 is CATSSHRNAGELFF. The CDR3 DNA sequence: TGTGCCACCAGCTCTCACAGAAACGCCGGGGAGCTGTTTTTT. The gene calls are TRBV24-1 and TRBJ2-2, with unresolved D. The CDR3 length is 14 residues. Germline CDR1 KGHDR, CDR2 SFDVKD. V dropped 7 bases and J dropped 6 bases, with 14 bases sitting between them.

V and J are TRBV11-3 and TRBJ2-7; D gene ambiguous. V was trimmed by 5 bases and J by 4 bases, leaving 12 bases between them. The germline CDR1 and CDR2 sequences are SGHNT and YENEEA. CDR3 length: 13 residues. The CDR3, as DNA: TGTGCCAGCAGCCACGGTCCCGGTTACGAGCAGTACTTC. It specifies CASSHGPGYEQYF.